This T cell receptor beta chain was found in a study of cytomegalovirus exposure and HLA in healthy donors. Healthy bone marrow donors made up the cohort. The length of the CDR3 is 13 residues. CDR1 is WNHNN and CDR2 is SYGVQD in the germline V gene (reference sequence). V was shortened by 3 bases and J by 4 bases, with 8 bases between the two germline ends. 60 Vbeta and 13 Jbeta primers were used in PCR. Only in-frame clones appear in the TCRdb table, and some are missing; sequencing was by immunoSEQ multiplex PCR. Of about 200,000 clones in the sample, 65% to 90% are singletons; the top ten hold 2% to 2.5%.

The receptor comes from a woman aged 50 to 60 in good health and CMV-seronegative. The chain uses TRBV10-1 and TRBJ2-3; a possible D gene is TRBD2 (5 bases). Material for sequencing was PBMCs. The CDR3 is CASSEPSPDTQYF. The CDR3 nucleotides read TGCGCCAGCAGTGAACCTAGCCCAGATACGCAGTATTTT.